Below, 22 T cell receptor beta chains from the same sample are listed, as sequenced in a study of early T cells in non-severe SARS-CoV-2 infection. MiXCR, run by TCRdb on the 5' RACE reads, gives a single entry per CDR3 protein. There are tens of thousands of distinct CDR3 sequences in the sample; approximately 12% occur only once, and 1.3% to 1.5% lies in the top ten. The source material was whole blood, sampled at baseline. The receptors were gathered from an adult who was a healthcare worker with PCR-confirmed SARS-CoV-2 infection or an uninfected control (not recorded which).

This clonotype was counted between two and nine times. CDR3 amino acids: CASSLAGGGRAFF. CDR3 bases: TGTGCCAGCAGCTTGGCCGGGGGAGGGCGAGCTTTCTTT. The rearrangement joins TRBV5-8 to TRBJ1-1; D perhaps matches TRBD1 (5 bases). This CDR3 is 13 amino acids long. The germline V gene encodes CDR1 SGHTS and CDR2 YDEGEE. The V end was cut by 0 bases, the J end by 10 bases, with 13 bases between.

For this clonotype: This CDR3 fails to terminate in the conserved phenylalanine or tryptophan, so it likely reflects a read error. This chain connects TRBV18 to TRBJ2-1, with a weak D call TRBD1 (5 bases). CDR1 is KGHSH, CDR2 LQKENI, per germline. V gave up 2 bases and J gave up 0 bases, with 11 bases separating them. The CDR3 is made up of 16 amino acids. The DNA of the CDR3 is TGTGCCAGCTCACCATTAGGGGCAGGCTCCTACAATGAGCAGTTCGTC. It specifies CASSPLGAGSYNEQFV.

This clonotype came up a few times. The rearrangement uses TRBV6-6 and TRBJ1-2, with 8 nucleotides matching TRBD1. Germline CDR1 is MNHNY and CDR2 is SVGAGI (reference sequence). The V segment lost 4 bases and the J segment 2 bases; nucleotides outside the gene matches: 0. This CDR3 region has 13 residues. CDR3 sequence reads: CASSWDRNYGYTF. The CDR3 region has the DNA TGTGCCAGCAGTTGGGACAGGAACTATGGCTACACCTTC.

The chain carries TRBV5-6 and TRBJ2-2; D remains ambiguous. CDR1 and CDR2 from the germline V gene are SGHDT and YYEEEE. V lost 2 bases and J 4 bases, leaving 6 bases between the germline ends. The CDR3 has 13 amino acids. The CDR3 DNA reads TGTGCCAGCAGCTTTTCTCCCACCGGGGAGCTGTTTTTT. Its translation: CASSFSPTGELFF.

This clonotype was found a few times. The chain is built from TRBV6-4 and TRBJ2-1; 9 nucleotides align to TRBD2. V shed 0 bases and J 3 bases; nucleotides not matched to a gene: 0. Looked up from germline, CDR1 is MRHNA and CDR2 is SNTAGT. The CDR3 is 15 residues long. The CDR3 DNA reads TGTGCCAGCAGTGACTCGACTAGCGGCTACAATGAGCAGTTCTTC. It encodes CASSDSTSGYNEQFF.

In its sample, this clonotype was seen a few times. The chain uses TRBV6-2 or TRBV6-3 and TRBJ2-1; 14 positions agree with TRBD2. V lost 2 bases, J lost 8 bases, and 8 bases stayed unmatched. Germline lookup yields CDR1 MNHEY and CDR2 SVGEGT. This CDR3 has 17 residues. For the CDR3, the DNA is TGTGCCAGCAGTTACCGGGGACTAGCGGGAGAAGGGCATGAGCAGTTCTTC. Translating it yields CASSYRGLAGEGHEQFF.

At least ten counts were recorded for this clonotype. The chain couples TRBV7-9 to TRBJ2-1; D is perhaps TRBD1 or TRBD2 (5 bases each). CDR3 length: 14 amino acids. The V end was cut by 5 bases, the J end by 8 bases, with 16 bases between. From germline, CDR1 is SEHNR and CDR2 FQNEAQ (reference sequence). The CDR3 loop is CASSVTGTVYEQFF. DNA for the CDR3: TGTGCCAGCAGCGTAACCGGGACGGTATATGAGCAGTTCTTC.

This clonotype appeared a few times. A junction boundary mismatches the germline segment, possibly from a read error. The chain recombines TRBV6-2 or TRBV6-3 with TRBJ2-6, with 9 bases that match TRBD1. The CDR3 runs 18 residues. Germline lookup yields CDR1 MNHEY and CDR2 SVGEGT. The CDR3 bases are TGTGCCAGCAGACCCTCGGGACAGGGTCTCTCTAGGGCCAACGTCCTGACTTTC. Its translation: CASRPSGQGLSRANVLTF.

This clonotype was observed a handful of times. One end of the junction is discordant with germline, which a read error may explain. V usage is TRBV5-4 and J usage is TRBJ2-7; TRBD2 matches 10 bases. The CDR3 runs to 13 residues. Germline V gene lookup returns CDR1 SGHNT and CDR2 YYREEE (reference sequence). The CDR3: CVSGTTSGSEQYF. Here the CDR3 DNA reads TGTGTCAGCGGGACGACTAGCGGGTCCGAGCAGTACTTC.

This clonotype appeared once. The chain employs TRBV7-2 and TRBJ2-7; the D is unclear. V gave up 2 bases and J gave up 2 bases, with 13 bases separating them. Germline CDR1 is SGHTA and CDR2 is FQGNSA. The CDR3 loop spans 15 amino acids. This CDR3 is CASSLKGQAAYEQYF. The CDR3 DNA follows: TGTGCCAGCAGCTTAAAAGGCCAGGCCGCCTACGAGCAGTACTTC.

CDR3: CASSLDGTEAFF. The CDR3 region has the DNA TGCGCCAGCAGCTTGGATGGGACTGAAGCTTTCTTT. This chain joins TRBV5-1 and TRBJ1-1; D gene ambiguous. Per germline, CDR1 SGHRS and CDR2 YFSETQ. This CDR3 comprises 12 residues. With 0 bases removed from V and 5 bases from J, the gap between germline ends came to 5 bases.

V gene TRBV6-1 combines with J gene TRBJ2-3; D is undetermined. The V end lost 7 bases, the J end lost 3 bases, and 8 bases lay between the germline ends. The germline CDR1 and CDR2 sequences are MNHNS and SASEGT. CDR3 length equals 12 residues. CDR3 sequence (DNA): TGTGCCAGCATCTCGGAGACAGATACGCAGTATTTT. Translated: CASISETDTQYF.

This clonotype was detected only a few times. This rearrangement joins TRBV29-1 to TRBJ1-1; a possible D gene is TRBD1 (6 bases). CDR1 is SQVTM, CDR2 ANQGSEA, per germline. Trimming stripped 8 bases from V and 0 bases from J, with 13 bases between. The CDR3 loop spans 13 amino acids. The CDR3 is CSTRTAMNTEAFF. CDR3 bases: TGCAGCACCCGGACAGCTATGAACACTGAAGCTTTCTTT.

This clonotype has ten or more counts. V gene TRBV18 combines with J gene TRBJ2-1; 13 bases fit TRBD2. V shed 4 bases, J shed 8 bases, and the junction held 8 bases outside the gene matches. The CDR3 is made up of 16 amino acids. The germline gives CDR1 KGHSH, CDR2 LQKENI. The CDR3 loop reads CASSRGLAGVWYEQFF. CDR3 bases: TGTGCCAGCTCACGAGGACTAGCGGGAGTGTGGTATGAGCAGTTCTTC.

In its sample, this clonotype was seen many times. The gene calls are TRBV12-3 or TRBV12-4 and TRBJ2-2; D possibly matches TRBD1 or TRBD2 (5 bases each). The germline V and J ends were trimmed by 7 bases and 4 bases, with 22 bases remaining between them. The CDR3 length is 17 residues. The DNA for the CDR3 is TGTGCCAGCACCCCCCTTACGGGACGCCGAGGCACCGGGGAGCTGTTTTTT. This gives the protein CASTPLTGRRGTGELFF.

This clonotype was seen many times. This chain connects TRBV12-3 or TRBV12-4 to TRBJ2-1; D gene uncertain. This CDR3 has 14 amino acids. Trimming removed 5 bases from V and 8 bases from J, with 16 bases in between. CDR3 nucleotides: TGTGCCAGCAGTCCCCGAATTAGGTCCTATGAGCAGTTCTTC. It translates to CASSPRIRSYEQFF.

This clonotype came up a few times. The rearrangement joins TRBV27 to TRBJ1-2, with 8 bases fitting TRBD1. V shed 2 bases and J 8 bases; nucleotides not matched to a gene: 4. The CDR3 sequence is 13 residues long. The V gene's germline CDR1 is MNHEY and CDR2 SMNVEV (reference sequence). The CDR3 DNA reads TGTGCCAGCAGTTTACAGGGGGCCGGCGGCTACACCTTC. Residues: CASSLQGAGGYTF.

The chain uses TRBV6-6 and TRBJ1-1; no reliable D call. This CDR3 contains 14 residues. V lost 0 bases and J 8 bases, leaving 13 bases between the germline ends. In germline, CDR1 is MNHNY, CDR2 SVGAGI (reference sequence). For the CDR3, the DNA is TGTGCCAGCAGTTACTCGACTTCGGGAACCGAAGCTTTCTTT. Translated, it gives CASSYSTSGTEAFF.

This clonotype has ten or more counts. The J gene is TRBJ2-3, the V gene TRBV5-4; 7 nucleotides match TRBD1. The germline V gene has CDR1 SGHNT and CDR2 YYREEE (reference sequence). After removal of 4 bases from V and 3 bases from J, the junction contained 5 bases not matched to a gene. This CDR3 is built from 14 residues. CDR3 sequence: CASSTGADTDTQYF. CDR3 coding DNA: TGTGCCAGCAGCACAGGGGCGGATACAGATACGCAGTATTTT. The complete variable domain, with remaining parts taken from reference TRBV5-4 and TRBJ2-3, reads ETGVTQSPTHLIKTRGQQVTLRCSSQSGHNTVSWYQQALGQGPQFIFQYYREEENGRGNFPPRFSGLQFPNYSSELNVNALELDDSALYLCASSTGADTDTQYFGPGTRLTVL.

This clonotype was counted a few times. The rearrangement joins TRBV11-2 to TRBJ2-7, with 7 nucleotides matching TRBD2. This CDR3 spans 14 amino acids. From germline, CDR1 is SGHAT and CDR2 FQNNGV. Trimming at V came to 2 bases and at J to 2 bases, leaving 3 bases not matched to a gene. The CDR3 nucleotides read TGTGCCAGCAGCTTACTAGCGGAGGCCTACGAGCAGTACTTC. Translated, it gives CASSLLAEAYEQYF.

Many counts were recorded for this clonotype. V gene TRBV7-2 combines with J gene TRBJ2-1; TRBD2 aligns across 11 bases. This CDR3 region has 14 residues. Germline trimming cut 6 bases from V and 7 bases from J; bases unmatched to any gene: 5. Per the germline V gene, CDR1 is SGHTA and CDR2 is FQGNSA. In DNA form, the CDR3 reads TGTGCCAGCAGTAAGGGACTAGCGGAAAATGAGCAGTTCTTC. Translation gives CASSKGLAENEQFF.

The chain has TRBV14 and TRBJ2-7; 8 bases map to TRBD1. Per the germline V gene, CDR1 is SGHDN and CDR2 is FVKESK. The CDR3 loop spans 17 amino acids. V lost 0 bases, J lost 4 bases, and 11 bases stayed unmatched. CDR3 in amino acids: CASSQDLRAGGTYEQYF. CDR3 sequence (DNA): TGTGCCAGCAGCCAAGATCTTAGGGCAGGGGGCACATACGAGCAGTACTTC.